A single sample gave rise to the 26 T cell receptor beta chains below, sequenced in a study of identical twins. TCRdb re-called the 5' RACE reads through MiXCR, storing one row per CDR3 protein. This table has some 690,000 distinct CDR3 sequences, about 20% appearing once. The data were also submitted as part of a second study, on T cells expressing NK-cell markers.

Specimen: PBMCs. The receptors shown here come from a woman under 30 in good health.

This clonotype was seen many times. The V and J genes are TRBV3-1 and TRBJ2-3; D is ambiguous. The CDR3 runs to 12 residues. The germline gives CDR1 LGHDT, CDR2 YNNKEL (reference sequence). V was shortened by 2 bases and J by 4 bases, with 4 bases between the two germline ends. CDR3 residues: CASSQIPDTQYF. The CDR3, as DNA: TGTGCCAGCAGCCAAATCCCAGATACGCAGTATTTT.

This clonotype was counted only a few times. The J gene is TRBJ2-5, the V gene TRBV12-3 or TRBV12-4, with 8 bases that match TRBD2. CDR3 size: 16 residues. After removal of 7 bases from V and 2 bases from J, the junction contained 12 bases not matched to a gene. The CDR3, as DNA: TGTGCCAGCACCGAAGGGGGTAGCGGGACTCAAGAGACCCAGTACTTC. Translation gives CASTEGGSGTQETQYF.

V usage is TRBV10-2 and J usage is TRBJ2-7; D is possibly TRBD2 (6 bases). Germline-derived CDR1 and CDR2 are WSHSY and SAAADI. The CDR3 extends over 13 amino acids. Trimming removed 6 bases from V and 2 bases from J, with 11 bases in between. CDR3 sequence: CASRTGLTYEQYF. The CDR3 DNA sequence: TGCGCCAGCAGGACGGGACTGACCTACGAGCAGTACTTC.

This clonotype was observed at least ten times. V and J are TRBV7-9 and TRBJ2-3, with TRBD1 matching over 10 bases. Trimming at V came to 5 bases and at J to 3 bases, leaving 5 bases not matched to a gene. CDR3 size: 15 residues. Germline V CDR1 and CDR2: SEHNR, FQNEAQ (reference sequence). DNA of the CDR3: TGTGCCAGCAGCCCCAGACAGGGGGCAACAGATACGCAGTATTTT. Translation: CASSPRQGATDTQYF.

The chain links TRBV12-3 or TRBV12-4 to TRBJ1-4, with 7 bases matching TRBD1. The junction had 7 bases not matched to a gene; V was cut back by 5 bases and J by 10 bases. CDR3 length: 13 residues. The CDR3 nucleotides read TGTGCCAGCAGTGGGACAGCCAGGGGAAAACTGTTTTTT. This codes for CASSGTARGKLFF.

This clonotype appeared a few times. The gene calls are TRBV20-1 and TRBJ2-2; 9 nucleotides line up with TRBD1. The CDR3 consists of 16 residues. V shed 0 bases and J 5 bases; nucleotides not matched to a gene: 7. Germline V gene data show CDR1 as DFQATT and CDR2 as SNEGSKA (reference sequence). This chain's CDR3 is CSARDIRTGDTGELFF. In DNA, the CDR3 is TGCAGTGCTAGAGATATCCGGACAGGGGATACCGGGGAGCTGTTTTTT.

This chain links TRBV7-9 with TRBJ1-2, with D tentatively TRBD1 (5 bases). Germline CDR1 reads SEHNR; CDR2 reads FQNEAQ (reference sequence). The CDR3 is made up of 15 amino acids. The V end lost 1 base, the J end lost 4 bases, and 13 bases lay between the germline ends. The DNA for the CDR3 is TGTGCCAGCAGCTTAGAAGGGGTTATGGTCTATGGCTACACCTTC. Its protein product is CASSLEGVMVYGYTF.

DNA of the CDR3: TGCGCCAGCAGCTTGTTGGGGGCAGGAAATGAGCAGTTCTTC. This translates into CASSLLGAGNEQFF. The genes are TRBV5-1 and TRBJ2-1, with TRBD1 as a possible D gene (6 bases). Trimming left V 1 base short and J 7 bases short, with 12 bases between. The CDR3 runs 14 residues. Per the germline V gene, CDR1 is SGHRS and CDR2 is YFSETQ.

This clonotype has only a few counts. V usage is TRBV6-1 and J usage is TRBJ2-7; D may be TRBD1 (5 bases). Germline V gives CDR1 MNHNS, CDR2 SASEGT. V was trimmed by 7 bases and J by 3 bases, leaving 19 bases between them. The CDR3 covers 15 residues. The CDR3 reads CASTPSDRGGYEQYF. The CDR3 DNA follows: TGTGCCAGCACCCCCTCCGATAGGGGTGGCTACGAGCAGTACTTC.

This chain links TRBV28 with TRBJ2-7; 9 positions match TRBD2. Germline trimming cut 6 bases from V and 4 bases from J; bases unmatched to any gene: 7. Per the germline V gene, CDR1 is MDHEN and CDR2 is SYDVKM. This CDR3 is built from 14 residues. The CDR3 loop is CASRPPGLAYEQYF. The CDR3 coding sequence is TGTGCCAGCAGGCCCCCGGGACTAGCATACGAGCAGTACTTC.

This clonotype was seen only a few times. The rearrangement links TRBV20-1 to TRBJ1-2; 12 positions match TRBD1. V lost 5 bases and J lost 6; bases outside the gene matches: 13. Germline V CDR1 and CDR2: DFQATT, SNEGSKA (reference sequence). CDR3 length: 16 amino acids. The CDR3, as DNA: TGCAGTGCTTCGGGGACAGGGGGCTCGTTGTCCGATGGCTACACCTTC. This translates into CSASGTGGSLSDGYTF.

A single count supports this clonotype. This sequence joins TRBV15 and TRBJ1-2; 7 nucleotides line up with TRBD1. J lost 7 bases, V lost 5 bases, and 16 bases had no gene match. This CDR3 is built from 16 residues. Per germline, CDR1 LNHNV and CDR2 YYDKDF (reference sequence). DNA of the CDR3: TGTGCCACCAGCCGCGCCTGGGACAGCCGATATTCTGGCTACACCTTC. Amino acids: CATSRAWDSRYSGYTF.

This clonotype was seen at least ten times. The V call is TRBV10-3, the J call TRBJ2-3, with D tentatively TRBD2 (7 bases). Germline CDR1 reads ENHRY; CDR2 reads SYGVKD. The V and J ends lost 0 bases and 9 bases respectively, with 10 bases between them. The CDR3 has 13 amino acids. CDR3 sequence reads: CAISESGGGTQYF. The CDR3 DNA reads TGTGCCATCAGTGAGTCGGGAGGGGGGACGCAGTATTTT.

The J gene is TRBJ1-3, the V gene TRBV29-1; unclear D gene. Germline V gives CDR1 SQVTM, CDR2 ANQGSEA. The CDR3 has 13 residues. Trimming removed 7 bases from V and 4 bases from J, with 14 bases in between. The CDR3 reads CSGIGESGNTIYF. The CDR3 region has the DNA TGCAGCGGGATCGGGGAGTCCGGAAACACCATATATTTT.

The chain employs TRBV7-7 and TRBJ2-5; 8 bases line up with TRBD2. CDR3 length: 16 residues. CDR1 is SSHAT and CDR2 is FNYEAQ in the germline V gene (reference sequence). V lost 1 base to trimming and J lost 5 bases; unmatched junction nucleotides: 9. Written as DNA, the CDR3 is TGTGCCAGCAGCTTAGAGTTCGGAGCGGGAGTGGAGACCCAGTACTTC. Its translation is CASSLEFGAGVETQYF.

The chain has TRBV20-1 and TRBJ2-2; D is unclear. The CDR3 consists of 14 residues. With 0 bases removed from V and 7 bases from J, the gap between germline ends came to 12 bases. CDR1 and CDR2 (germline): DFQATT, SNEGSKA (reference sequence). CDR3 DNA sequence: TGCAGTGCTAGAGATGTGGGGTACCTCGGGGAGCTGTTTTTT. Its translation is CSARDVGYLGELFF.

The CDR3 sequence: CSASTPETQYF. The CDR3 DNA reads as TGCAGTGCAAGTACTCCGGAGACCCAGTACTTC. The V call is TRBV20-1, the J call TRBJ2-5; D remains unclear. This CDR3 spans 11 amino acids. Trimming took 6 bases from V and 5 from J, leaving 10 bases between them. Germline V gives CDR1 DFQATT, CDR2 SNEGSKA (reference sequence).

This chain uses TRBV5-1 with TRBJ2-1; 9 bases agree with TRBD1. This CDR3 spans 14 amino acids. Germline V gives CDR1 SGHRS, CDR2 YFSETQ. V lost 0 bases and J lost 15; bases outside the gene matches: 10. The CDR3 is CASSLAGSWDRAFF. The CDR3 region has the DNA TGCGCCAGCAGCTTGGCCGGGTCGTGGGACAGGGCGTTCTTC.

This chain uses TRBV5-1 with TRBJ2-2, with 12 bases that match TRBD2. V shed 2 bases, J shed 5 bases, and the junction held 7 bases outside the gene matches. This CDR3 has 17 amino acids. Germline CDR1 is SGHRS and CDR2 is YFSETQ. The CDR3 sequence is CASSLSPSGGATGELFF. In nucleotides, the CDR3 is TGCGCCAGCAGCTTATCCCCTAGCGGGGGGGCGACCGGGGAGCTGTTTTTT.

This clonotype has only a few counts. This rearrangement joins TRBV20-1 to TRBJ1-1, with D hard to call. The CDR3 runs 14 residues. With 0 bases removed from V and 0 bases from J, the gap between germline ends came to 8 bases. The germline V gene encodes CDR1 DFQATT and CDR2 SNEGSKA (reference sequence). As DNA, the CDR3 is TGCAGTGCTAGAGATCCAGACATGAACACTGAAGCTTTCTTT. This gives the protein CSARDPDMNTEAFF.

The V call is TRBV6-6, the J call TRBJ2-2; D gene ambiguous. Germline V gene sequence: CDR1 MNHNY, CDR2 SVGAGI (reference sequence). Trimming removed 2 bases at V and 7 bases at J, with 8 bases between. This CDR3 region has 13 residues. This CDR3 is CASSYGFSGELFF. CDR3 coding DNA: TGTGCCAGCAGTTACGGGTTTAGCGGGGAGCTGTTTTTT.

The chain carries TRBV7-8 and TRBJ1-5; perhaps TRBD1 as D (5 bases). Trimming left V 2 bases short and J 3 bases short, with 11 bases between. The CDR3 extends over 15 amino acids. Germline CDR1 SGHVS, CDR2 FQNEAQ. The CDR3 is CASSLLGGSNQPQHF. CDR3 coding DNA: TGTGCCAGCAGCTTACTCGGGGGTTCCAATCAGCCCCAGCATTTT.

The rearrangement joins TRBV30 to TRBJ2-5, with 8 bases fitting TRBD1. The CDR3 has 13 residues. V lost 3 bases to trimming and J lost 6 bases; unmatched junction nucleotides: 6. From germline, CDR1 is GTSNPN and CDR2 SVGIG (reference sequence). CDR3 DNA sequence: TGTGCCTGGAGCGGCAGGGGGCCGAAGACCCAGTACTTC. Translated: CAWSGRGPKTQYF.

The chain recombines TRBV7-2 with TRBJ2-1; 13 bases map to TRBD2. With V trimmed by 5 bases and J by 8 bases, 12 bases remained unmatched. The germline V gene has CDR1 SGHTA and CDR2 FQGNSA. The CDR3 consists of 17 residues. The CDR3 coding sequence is TGTGCCAGCAGCACCGCTAGGACTAGCGGGAGTTCTGATGAGCAGTTCTTC. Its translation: CASSTARTSGSSDEQFF.

The CDR3 protein is CASSPQGPTALYEQYF. The DNA of the CDR3 is TGTGCCAGCAGCCCTCAGGGACCTACCGCTTTGTACGAGCAGTACTTC. The rearrangement uses TRBV12-3 or TRBV12-4 and TRBJ2-7; D might be TRBD1 or TRBD2, each matching 5 bases. CDR3 length: 16 residues. With 6 bases removed from V and 4 bases from J, the gap between germline ends came to 22 bases.

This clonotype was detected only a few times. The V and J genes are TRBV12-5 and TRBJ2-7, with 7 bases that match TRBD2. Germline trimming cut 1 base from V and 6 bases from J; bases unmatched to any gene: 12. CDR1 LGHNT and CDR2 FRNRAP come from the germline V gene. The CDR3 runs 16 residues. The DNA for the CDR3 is TGTGCTAGTGGTTTGGCCCCAGCGGGAACTACGAGCGAGCAGTACTTC. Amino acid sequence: CASGLAPAGTTSEQYF.